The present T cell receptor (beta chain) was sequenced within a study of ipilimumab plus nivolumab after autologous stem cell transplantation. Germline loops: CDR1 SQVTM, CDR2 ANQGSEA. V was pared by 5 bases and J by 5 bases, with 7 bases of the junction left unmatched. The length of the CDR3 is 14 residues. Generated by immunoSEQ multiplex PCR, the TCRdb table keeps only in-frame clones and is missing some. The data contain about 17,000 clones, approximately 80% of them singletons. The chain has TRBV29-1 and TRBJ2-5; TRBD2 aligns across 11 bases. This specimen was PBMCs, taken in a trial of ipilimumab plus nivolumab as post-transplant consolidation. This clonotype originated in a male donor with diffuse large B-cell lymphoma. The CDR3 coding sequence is TGCAGCGTTAGTAGCGGGGGGGCTTTGGAGACCCAGTACTTC. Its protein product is CSVSSGGALETQYF.